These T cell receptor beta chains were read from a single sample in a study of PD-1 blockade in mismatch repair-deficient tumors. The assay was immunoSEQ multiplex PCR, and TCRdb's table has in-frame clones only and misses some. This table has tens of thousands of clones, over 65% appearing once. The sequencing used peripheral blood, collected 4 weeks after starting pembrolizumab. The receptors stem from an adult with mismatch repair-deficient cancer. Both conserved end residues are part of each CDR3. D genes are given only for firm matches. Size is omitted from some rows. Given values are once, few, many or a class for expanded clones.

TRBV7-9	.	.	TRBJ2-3	CASSLDSRGDTQYF	TGTGCCAGCAGCTTAGATTCAAGGGGAGATACGCAGTATTTT
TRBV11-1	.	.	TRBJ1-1	CASSSHLALNTEAFF	TGTGCCAGCAGCTCTCATTTGGCTTTAAACACTGAAGCTTTCTTT
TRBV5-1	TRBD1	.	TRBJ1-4	CASSSTGGYEKLFF	TGCGCCAGCAGCTCAACAGGGGGCTATGAAAAACTGTTTTTT
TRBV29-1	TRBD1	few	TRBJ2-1	CSARGSSYNEQFF	TGCAGCGCCAGGGGGAGCTCCTACAATGAGCAGTTCTTC
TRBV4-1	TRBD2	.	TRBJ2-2	CASSLRGTSGTGELFF	TGCGCCAGCAGCTTACGCGGGACTAGCGGCACCGGGGAGCTGTTTTTT
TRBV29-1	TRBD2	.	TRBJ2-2	CSVDRPGLAFRANTGELFF	TGCAGCGTTGATAGACCGGGACTAGCGTTCCGCGCGAACACCGGGGAGCTGTTTTTT
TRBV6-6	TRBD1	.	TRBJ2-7	CASSTGGMYEQYF	TGTGCCAGCAGCACAGGGGGCATGTACGAGCAGTACTTC
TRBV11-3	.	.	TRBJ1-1	CASSSFTGTEAFF	TGTGCCAGCAGCTCCTTTACGGGGACTGAAGCTTTCTTT
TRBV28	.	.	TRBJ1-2	CASSIHRVGYGYTF	TGTGCCAGCTCCATTCACAGGGTCGGCTATGGCTACACCTTC
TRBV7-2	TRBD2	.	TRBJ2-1	CASSLAPGTSGRGNEQFF	TGTGCCAGCAGCTTAGCTCCCGGGACTAGCGGGAGGGGCAATGAGCAGTTCTTC
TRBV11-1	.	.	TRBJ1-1	CASSLELNTEAFF	TGTGCCAGCAGCTTAGAACTGAACACTGAAGCTTTCTTT
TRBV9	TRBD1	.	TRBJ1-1	CASSLRGRGTEAFF	TGTGCCAGCAGCCTCAGGGGGCGAGGGACTGAAGCTTTCTTT
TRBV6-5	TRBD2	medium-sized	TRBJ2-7	CASSRTSTSAEQYF	TGTGCCAGCAGTAGAACCTCAACTAGCGCTGAGCAGTACTTC
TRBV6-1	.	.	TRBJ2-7	CASSEAYGGGYEQYF	TGTGCCAGCAGTGAAGCATACGGGGGCGGCTACGAGCAGTACTTC
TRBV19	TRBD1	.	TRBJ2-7	CASSLETGGNREQYF	TGTGCCAGTAGTCTCGAGACAGGGGGCAACCGCGAGCAGTACTTC
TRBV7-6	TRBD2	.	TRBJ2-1	CASSTATGLAHYNEQFF	TGTGCCAGCAGCACCGCCACCGGACTAGCGCATTACAATGAGCAGTTCTTC
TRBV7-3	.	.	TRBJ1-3	CASSLEQVGGNTIYF	TGTGCCAGCAGCTTAGAACAGGTCGGGGGAAACACCATATATTTT
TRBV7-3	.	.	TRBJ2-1	CASSLVPSKVNEQFF	TGTGCCAGCAGCTTGGTCCCCTCGAAGGTCAATGAGCAGTTCTTC
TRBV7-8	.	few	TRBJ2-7	CASSTWRGFDEQYF	TGTGCCAGCAGCACCTGGAGAGGGTTCGACGAGCAGTACTTC
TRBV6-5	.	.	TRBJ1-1	CASSDTKAFNTEAFF	TGTGCCAGCTCCGATACCAAGGCTTTTAACACTGAAGCTTTCTTT
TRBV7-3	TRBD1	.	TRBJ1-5	CASSTNRGQVNQPQHF	TGTGCCAGCAGCACAAACAGGGGGCAGGTCAATCAGCCCCAGCATTTT
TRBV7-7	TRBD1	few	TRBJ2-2	CASSTGQGHTGELFF	TGTGCTAGCAGCACGGGACAGGGGCACACCGGGGAGCTGTTTTTT
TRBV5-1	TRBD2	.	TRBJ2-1	CASSRSIGLAGGPSSYNEQFF	TGCGCCAGCAGCCGGAGTATCGGGCTAGCGGGAGGACCCAGCTCCTACAATGAGCAGTTCTTC
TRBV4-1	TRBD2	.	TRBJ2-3	CASSARTSGPRKDTDTQYF	TGCGCCAGCAGCGCCCGGACTAGCGGGCCTCGGAAGGACACAGATACGCAGTATTTT
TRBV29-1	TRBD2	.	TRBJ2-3	CSVVGVTGTSGTDTQYF	TGCAGCGTTGTAGGCGTAACCGGGACTAGCGGCACAGATACGCAGTATTTT
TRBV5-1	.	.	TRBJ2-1	CASSLQGTYNEQFF	TGCGCCAGCAGCTTACAGGGCACCTACAATGAGCAGTTCTTC